This TCR beta chain derives from a study of CD8+CD57+ T cells in acquired aplastic anemia (dated by TCRdb to the late 2010s). Broadly, across the study: Extracted DNA from sorted CD4+ and CD8+ cells averaged around 3.4 ug, ranging from about 0.17 to 30 ug. What the work shows at the level of the full study, not this receptor alone: Patients and healthy controls showed no significant difference in CD8+ Simpson's diversity (P=0.060). Although roughly 29 CD8+ CDR3 sequences were shared by patients and controls, these sequences appeared highly expressed in patients and within the immunodominant clones of patients.

In the study, sorted CD4+ and CD8+ blood T cells from patients with severe aplastic anemia and from healthy subjects underwent deep sequencing of TCR repertoires. Ficoll-Paque density gradient centrifugation was used to isolate peripheral blood mononuclear cells. Before DNA extraction, CD4+ and CD8+ T cells were sorted by FACS or by magnetic beads. In regard to this clonotype: Its antigen is currently not known. No quality values exist for individual bases; no much larger clone is one base distant.

Genomic DNA served as template for TCR beta VDJ combination and CDR3 sequence profiling. An Illumina HiSeq 2000 was the platform used for TCR repertoire sequencing. The study's processing was this. TRBV/TRBJ rearrangement plots, CDR3 size and DJ length profiles, and Simpson's diversity index were used to assess repertoires. Whichever DNA sequence was most abundant in the deep sequencing data was defined as the immunodominant clone. CDR3 amino acid sequences were screened for sharing across subjects and were compared with published repertoires and the VDJdb database. Clones were called with MiXCR by TCRdb after fastp trimmed the public reads at Q25, and only in-frame beta chains were retained. Each entry merges the rows of one CDR3 protein and shows their most common DNA and genes. These V and J calls rely on TCRdb rather than the paper's analysis. In this sample the table shows roughly 180,000 distinct CDR3 sequences, 64% of which occur a single time. 40% to 55% of the sample goes to the ten largest clones.

V loses 3 bases at its end and J loses 5 bases; junction bases beyond the gene matches: 11. CDR1 and CDR2, per the germline V gene, are MGHDK and SYGVNS. The CDR3, from cysteine to phenylalanine, totals 16 residues. Kept here is only the CDR3 DNA, which spans 48 bases and is read in frame from base 1. The chain employs TRBV25-1 and TRBJ1-1; 8 central nucleotides agree with TRBD1. This clonotype originated in a human donor with severe aplastic anemia or a healthy control (not recorded which). The sequenced sample was sorted CD4+, CD8+, or CD8+CD57+ T cells (not recorded which) from PBMCs. The nucleotide sequence is TGTGCCAGCAGTGATAGACAGGGGCGAGGTTTGACTGAAGCTTTCTTT. The encoded protein is CASSDRQGRGLTEAFF.